This T cell receptor beta chain was sequenced in a study of early T cells in non-severe SARS-CoV-2 infection. Study-wide context: Sequencing of bulk RNA from unsorted whole blood was done, without chain pairing. Study-level points and caveats: VDJdb matches were skewed toward anti-spike CD8 T cell responses.

By frequency in the sample, this clonotype is medium-sized. The antigen remains undetermined. Germline V gene lookup returns CDR1 PRHDT and CDR2 FYEKMQ (reference sequence). This CDR3 comprises 14 residues. The V and J ends lost 0 bases and 0 bases respectively, with 6 bases between them. Individual cDNA molecules were tagged with unique molecular identifiers. Each CDR3 protein gets one entry after TCRdb re-called the 5' RACE reads with MiXCR. Here the sample spans nearly 45,000 distinct CDR3 sequences, around 10% being singletons. What was sequenced was whole blood. The source of this sequence is an adult who was a healthcare worker with PCR-confirmed SARS-CoV-2 infection or an uninfected control (not recorded which). The rearrangement joins TRBV13 to TRBJ2-7, with D tentatively TRBD2 (6 bases). The CDR3 spells CASSLGTSSYEQYF. In DNA form, the CDR3 reads TGTGCCAGCAGCTTAGGGACTAGCTCCTACGAGCAGTACTTC. Combining the CDR3 with reference TRBV13 and TRBJ2-7 gives the whole variable domain AAGVIQSPRHLIKEKRETATLKCYPIPRHDTVYWYQQGPGQDPQFLISFYEKMQSDKGSIPDRFSAQQFSDYHSELNMSSLELGDSALYFCASSLGTSSYEQYFGPGTRLTVT.